The clone carrying this T cell receptor beta chain was seen repeatedly, ten times or more. The data stem from a study of naive and memory T cell subsets. V lost 4 bases and J lost 1, with 11 bases in between. This CDR3 is 15 amino acids long. Amplification of ligated cDNA took four PCR rounds with SP2 and nested alpha and beta constant primers. TCRdb re-called the 5' RACE reads with MiXCR, one entry per CDR3 protein. In the table there are 55,000 to 65,000 distinct CDR3 sequences, 8% of which are singletons. An oligonucleotide containing a UMI was ligated to the 3' end of TCR cDNA. RNA was extracted from under 3 ml of whole blood of healthy adults.

V is TRBV12-3 or TRBV12-4 and J is TRBJ1-5; tentative D call: TRBD1 (5 bases). This sequence was found in a female donor in good health. CDR3 amino acids: CASSSPQGSNQPQHF. CDR3 nucleotides: TGTGCCAGCAGTTCCCCTCAGGGAAGCAATCAGCCCCAGCATTTT.